A selection of T cell receptor beta chains follows, all from one sample in a study of blood T cells in healthy people across ages. MiXCR, applied by TCRdb to the 5' RACE reads, yields one record per CDR3 protein. The sample lists around 1.5 million distinct CDR3 sequences; around 59% were seen once. Sequencing was performed on blood. The receptors shown here come from a man aged 18 to 29 in good health. CDR3s include the opening cysteine and the closing phenylalanine or tryptophan. The order of the fields is D gene, clone size, V gene, J gene, CDR3 DNA, CDR3 protein. A D gene is named only where the DNA matches it firmly. Not all rows give a size; the values are once, few, many and, for expanded clones, a class.

TRBD1	.	TRBV6-6	TRBJ2-4	TGTGCCAGCAGTTATACACCGGGACAGGGGGCAGGGAACATTCAGTACTTC	CASSYTPGQGAGNIQYF
TRBD1	.	TRBV9	TRBJ1-5	TGTGCCAGCAGCGTGGGTGGGGACAGTCAGCCCCAGCATTTT	CASSVGGDSQPQHF
.	few	TRBV10-3	TRBJ2-7	TGTGCCATCAGTGAGTCCGGGACATTTACCTACGAGCAGTACTTC	CAISESGTFTYEQYF
TRBD1	once	TRBV5-1	TRBJ2-6	TGCGCCAGCAGCTTGGATGGACAGGGGATTTTTGGCGTCCTGACTTTC	CASSLDGQGIFGVLTF
TRBD1	.	TRBV20-1	TRBJ1-2	TGCAGTGCTGCCCGGGACAGTAGTATCTATGGCTACACCTTC	CSAARDSSIYGYTF
.	.	TRBV20-1	TRBJ2-5	TGCAGTGCTCCCACGGGGGGCCGAGACCAAGAGACCCAGTACTTC	CSAPTGGRDQETQYF
.	.	TRBV13	TRBJ1-1	TGTGCCAGCAGCTTCTCTAGGGGGAACACTGAAGCTTTCTTT	CASSFSRGNTEAFF
.	.	TRBV3-1	TRBJ2-5	TGTGCCAGCAGCCAAGTATTGTTGGGGGTGACCCAGTACTTC	CASSQVLLGVTQYF
.	.	TRBV6-1	TRBJ1-2	TGTGCCAGCAGCCCCGGCCCAGGACCCTATGGCTACACCTTC	CASSPGPGPYGYTF
TRBD2	.	TRBV12-3/TRBV12-4	TRBJ2-7	TGTGCCAGCCAAGCGGGGCTTAACGACGAGCAGTACTTC	CASQAGLNDEQYF
.	.	TRBV6-2/TRBV6-3	TRBJ1-5	TGTGCCAGCAGTTACTGGGGTCAAGGTCAGCCCCAGCATTTT	CASSYWGQGQPQHF
.	.	TRBV6-5	TRBJ2-2	TGTGCCAGCAGTTACAGGAGTGAACAGGGCGGGGAGCTGTTTTTT	CASSYRSEQGGELFF
.	.	TRBV29-1	TRBJ2-7	TGCAGCGTTGTTGGAGGGGGGCAGGGGGAGTACTACGAGCAGTACTTC	CSVVGGGQGEYYEQYF
TRBD2	.	TRBV7-8	TRBJ2-3	TGTGCCAGCAGCTTTCAAAAGCAGCGGGAGCCAGATACGCAGTATTTT	CASSFQKQREPDTQYF
TRBD1	.	TRBV12-3/TRBV12-4	TRBJ2-6	TGTGCCAGCAGTTACGGGACAGGGTCCGGGGCCAACGTCCTGACTTTC	CASSYGTGSGANVLTF
.	.	TRBV3-1	TRBJ2-1	TGTGCCAGCAGCCAAGAACCCAGAGATGAGCAGTTCTTC	CASSQEPRDEQFF
.	.	TRBV12-3/TRBV12-4	TRBJ1-2	TGTGCCATGGAAGGGCGGGGTGGCTACACCTTC	CAMEGRGGYTF
TRBD1	.	TRBV20-1	TRBJ2-1	TGCAGTGTACCAGACAGGGGGGCCTACAATGAGCAGTTCTTC	CSVPDRGAYNEQFF
TRBD1	.	TRBV12-3/TRBV12-4	TRBJ1-2	TGTGCCATCCTCCCCGTACAGGGGAAGCCGGGGGATGGCTACACCTTC	CAILPVQGKPGDGYTF
.	few	TRBV20-1	TRBJ2-3	TGCAGTGGACAGGAGAGCACAGATACGCAGTATTTT	CSGQESTDTQYF
.	few	TRBV7-9	TRBJ2-7	TGTGCCAGCAGCTTACGACAGGCTATCTACGAGCAGTACTTC	CASSLRQAIYEQYF
.	.	TRBV13	TRBJ2-2	TGTGCCAGCAGTCTCTACACCGGGGAGCTGTTTTTT	CASSLYTGELFF
TRBD1	.	TRBV6-9	TRBJ2-4	TGTGCCAGCAGTTACCCCCGGGGACAGGGAAACATTCAGTACTTC	CASSYPRGQGNIQYF
.	.	TRBV4-2	TRBJ1-6	TGTGCCAGCAGCCAAGATTTCAGGGGTTCTTCACCCCTCCACTTT	CASSQDFRGSSPLHF
.	once	TRBV6-5	TRBJ1-1	TGTGCCAGCAGTTACAGGGCGGGTGAAGCTTTCTTT	CASSYRAGEAFF
.	.	TRBV12-3/TRBV12-4	TRBJ1-4	TGTGCCAGCAGTTTAGTGGGGAGGGGTGAAAAACTGTTTTTT	CASSLVGRGEKLFF
.	.	TRBV6-5	TRBJ2-5	TGTGCCCCAGCGGCCCGGGCCGTTCAGTACTTC	CAPAARAVQYF
.	.	TRBV5-1	TRBJ2-7	TGCGCCAGCAGCTTCGGGAACGGGGAGCAGTACTTC	CASSFGNGEQYF
.	.	TRBV7-9	TRBJ1-2	TGTGCTATGTACGGTAATAACTATGGCTACACCTTC	CAMYGNNYGYTF
.	.	TRBV21-1	TRBJ2-1	TGTGCCAGCACCCAAAGACAGGGATTGTACAATGAGCAGTTCTTC	CASTQRQGLYNEQFF
.	.	TRBV15	TRBJ2-3	TGTGCCACCCAGGGCAGGGTGCAAAACACAGATACGCAGTATTTT	CATQGRVQNTDTQYF
TRBD2	.	TRBV2	TRBJ2-5	TGTGCCAGCAGCCCCAACGTCGGACTAGCCGGAGAGACCCAGTACTTC	CASSPNVGLAGETQYF
.	.	TRBV6-2/TRBV6-3	TRBJ2-7	TGTGCCAGCAGTTCGTCTGCCCTCTCCTACTCCTACGAGCAGTACTTC	CASSSSALSYSYEQYF
TRBD2	.	TRBV4-3	TRBJ2-5	TGCGCCAGCAGCCAACTCCGCCGGGAGGGGTACCAAGAGACCCAGTACTTC	CASSQLRREGYQETQYF
.	.	TRBV10-3	TRBJ1-5	TGTGCCATCAGTGAGGCCTCATCGGGAAAGCCCCAGCATTTT	CAISEASSGKPQHF
.	few	TRBV7-6	TRBJ2-5	TGTGCCAGCAGCTTACTCTTCCAAGAGACCCAGTACTTC	CASSLLFQETQYF
TRBD2	few	TRBV29-1	TRBJ2-1	TGCAGCGCACAAATCACGGGAGGGCTCGATGAGCAGTTCTTC	CSAQITGGLDEQFF
.	.	TRBV27	TRBJ2-7	TGTGCCAGCTCGGGGACATCGGGCTACAATGAGCAGTACTTC	CASSGTSGYNEQYF
.	few	TRBV4-1	TRBJ2-5	TGCGCCAGCAGCCAAGATTCCAGACAAGAGACCCAGTACTTC	CASSQDSRQETQYF